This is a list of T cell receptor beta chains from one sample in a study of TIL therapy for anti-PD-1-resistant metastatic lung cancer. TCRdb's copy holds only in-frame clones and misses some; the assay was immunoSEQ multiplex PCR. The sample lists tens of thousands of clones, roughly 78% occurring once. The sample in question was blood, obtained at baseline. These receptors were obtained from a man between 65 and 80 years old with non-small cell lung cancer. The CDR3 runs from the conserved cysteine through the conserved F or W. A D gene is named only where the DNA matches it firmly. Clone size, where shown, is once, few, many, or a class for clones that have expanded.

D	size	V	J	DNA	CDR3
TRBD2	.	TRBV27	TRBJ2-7	TGTGCCAGCAGTTCCACCGGGACTAATTCCTACGGGCAGTACTTC	CASSSTGTNSYGQYF
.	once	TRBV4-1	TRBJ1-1	TGCGCCAGCAGCCAAGATCTTACAGGAGGAACTGAAGCTTTCTTT	CASSQDLTGGTEAFF
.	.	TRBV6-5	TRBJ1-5	TGTGCCAGCAGTTACGCCGGGGAGGGGAGTCAGCCCCAGCATTTT	CASSYAGEGSQPQHF
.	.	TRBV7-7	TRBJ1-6	TGTGCTAGCAGCCTATGGGGTAGGGGAGGTTCACCCCTCCACTTT	CASSLWGRGGSPLHF
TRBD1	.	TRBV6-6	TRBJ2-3	TGTGCCAGCAGTTACTCCAGGGGGCAGGCAGATACGCAGTATTTT	CASSYSRGQADTQYF
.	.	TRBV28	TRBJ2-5	TGTGCCAGCAGTTTATCAGGGGGGGCGGAGACCCAGTACTTC	CASSLSGGAETQYF
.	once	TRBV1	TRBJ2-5	TGCACCAGCAGCCAACTAGCCGGGACTAGCGGGGTCTGGACCCAGTACTTC	CTSSQLAGTSGVWTQYF
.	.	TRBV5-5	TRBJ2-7	TGTGCCAGCAGCTTGCCGGGACTCCGCGCCCTGGACGAGCAGTACTTC	CASSLPGLRALDEQYF
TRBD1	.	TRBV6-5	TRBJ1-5	TGTGCCAGCAGCGATAGGACAGGGACCAATCAGCCCCAGCATTTT	CASSDRTGTNQPQHF
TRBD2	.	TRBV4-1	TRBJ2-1	TGCGCCAGCAGCCAAGATCTCCGGACTAGCGGGACATCCTACAATGAGCAGTTCTTC	CASSQDLRTSGTSYNEQFF
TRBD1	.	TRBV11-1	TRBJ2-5	TGTGCCAGCAGCACAGGGGGTCGGGTACAAGAGACCCAGTACTTC	CASSTGGRVQETQYF
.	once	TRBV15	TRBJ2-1	TGTGCCACCAGCAGAGATTTAGGGTCGCCGTTCTTC	CATSRDLGSPFF
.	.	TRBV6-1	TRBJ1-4	TGTGCCAGCAGTGAAGGGGACTCTACAGGTTATAATGAAAAACTGTTTTTT	CASSEGDSTGYNEKLFF
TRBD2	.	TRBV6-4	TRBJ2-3	TGTGCCAGCAGTGAAAAAACTAGCGGGATGGTGGATACGCAGTATTTT	CASSEKTSGMVDTQYF
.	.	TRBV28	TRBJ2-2	TGTGCCAGCCGGGACACCGGGGAGCTGTTTTTT	CASRDTGELFF
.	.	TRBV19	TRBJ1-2	TGTGCCAGTAGTCCGACGACGGGTGCCTATGGCTACACCTTC	CASSPTTGAYGYTF
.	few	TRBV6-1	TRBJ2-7	TGTGCCAGCAGGATACTAGCCAGCTCCTACGAGCAGTACTTC	CASRILASSYEQYF
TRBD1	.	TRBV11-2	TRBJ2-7	TGTGCCAGCAGTCCCGAGGGGGCCCACGAGCAGTACTTC	CASSPEGAHEQYF
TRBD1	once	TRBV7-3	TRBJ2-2	TGTGCCAGCAGCCTATCCGGGACAGGGCTGACCGGGGAGCTGTTTTTT	CASSLSGTGLTGELFF
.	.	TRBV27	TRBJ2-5	TGTGCCAGCAGTTTAGCCATCCAAGAGACCCAGTACTTC	CASSLAIQETQYF
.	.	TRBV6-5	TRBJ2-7	TGTGCCAGCAGCAGAAATCCCACGATCGACGAGCAGTACTTC	CASSRNPTIDEQYF
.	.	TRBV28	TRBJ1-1	TGTGCCAGCAGTTTAATCACAGGTTGGCGCACTGAAGCTTTCTTT	CASSLITGWRTEAFF
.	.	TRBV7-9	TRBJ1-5	TGTGCCAGCAGCTTTGGGGGCGAAAAAAGCAATCAGCCCCAGCATTTT	CASSFGGEKSNQPQHF
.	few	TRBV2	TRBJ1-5	TGTGCCAGCAGTGAAGCGCTCTTTCAGCCCCAGCATTTT	CASSEALFQPQHF
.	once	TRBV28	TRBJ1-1	TGTGCCAGCAGTTTCCCCGAAGCTAAAACTGAAGCTTTCTTT	CASSFPEAKTEAFF
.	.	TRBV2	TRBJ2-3	TGTGCCAGCAGTGGAGGGGGGGCCCGGCGGAGCACAGATACGCAGTATTTT	CASSGGGARRSTDTQYF
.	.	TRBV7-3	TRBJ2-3	TGTGCCAGCAGCTTAGAGGGTAGCCTTAGCACAGATACGCAGTATTTT	CASSLEGSLSTDTQYF
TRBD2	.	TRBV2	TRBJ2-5	TGTGCCAGCAGTGGACTAGCGGGACTGTACCAAGAGACCCAGTACTTC	CASSGLAGLYQETQYF
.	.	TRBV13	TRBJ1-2	TGTGCCAGCAGCACCCGACAGATTAACTATGGCTACACCTTC	CASSTRQINYGYTF
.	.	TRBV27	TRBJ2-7	TGTGCCAGCAGTCGCGGGGGCCCCTCCTACGAGCAGTACTTC	CASSRGGPSYEQYF
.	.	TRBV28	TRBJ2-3	TGTGCCAGCAGCCGTAGTGGCTCGGGCACAGATACGCAGTATTTT	CASSRSGSGTDTQYF
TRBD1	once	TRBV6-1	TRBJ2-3	TGTGCCAGCAGTGAATCTGGACAGGGGGCCCATACGCAGTATTTT	CASSESGQGAHTQYF
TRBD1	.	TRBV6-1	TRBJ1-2	TGTGCCAGCAGCCTCGACAGGGATTATGGCTACACCTTC	CASSLDRDYGYTF
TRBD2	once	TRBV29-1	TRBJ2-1	TGCAGCGCTAAGACTAGCGGGAACCACAATGAGCAGTTCTTC	CSAKTSGNHNEQFF
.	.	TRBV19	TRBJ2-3	TGTGCCAGTAGTATAAGTTCAAACACAGATACGCAGTATTTT	CASSISSNTDTQYF
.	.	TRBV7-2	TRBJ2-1	TGTGCCAGCAGCTTAGCGAGCGGGCGCTCCTACAATGAGCAGTTCTTC	CASSLASGRSYNEQFF
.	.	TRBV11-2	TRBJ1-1	TGTGCCAGCAGCCCGAACCGGGGCACTGAAGCTTTCTTT	CASSPNRGTEAFF
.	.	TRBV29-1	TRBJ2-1	TGCAGCGTTGGCGGAATCTCCTACAATGAGCAGTTCTTC	CSVGGISYNEQFF
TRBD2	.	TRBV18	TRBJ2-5	TGTGCCAGCCGGTTGAGTAGCGGGGGATCCCCGAAAGAGACCCAGTACTTC	CASRLSSGGSPKETQYF
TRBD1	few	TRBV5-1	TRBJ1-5	TGCGCCAGCAGCCCGTCTGGACAGGTCAATCAGCCCCAGCATTTT	CASSPSGQVNQPQHF
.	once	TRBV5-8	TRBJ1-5	TGTGCCAGCAGCTTATATGGTAGGGCTCATGAACAGCCCCAGCATTTT	CASSLYGRAHEQPQHF
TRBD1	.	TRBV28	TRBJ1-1	TGTGCCAGCAGTTCACCCGGCAGGGGGCGGGCCACTGAAGCTTTCTTT	CASSSPGRGRATEAFF
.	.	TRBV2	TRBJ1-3	TGTGCCAGCAGTGATGGGGGCGGCTCTGGAAACACCATATATTTT	CASSDGGGSGNTIYF